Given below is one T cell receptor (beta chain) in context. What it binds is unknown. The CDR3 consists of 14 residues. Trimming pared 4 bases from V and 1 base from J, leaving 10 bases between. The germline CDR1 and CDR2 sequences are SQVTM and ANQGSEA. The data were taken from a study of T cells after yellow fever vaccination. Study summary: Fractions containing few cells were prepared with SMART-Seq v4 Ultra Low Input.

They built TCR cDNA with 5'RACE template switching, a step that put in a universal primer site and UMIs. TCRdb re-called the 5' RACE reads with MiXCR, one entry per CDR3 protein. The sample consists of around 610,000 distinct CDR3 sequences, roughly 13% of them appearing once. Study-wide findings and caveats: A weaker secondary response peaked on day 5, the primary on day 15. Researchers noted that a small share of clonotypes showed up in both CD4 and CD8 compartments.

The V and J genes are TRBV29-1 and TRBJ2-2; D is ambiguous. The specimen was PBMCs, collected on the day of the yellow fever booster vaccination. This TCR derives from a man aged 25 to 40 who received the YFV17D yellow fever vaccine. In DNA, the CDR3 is TGCAGCGTTGTCGGAGTCATGAACACCGGGGAGCTGTTTTTT. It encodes CSVVGVMNTGELFF.